The clone carrying this T cell receptor (beta chain) was counted many times. CDR1 MNHNS and CDR2 SASEGT come from the germline V gene. CDR3 length: 15 residues. Trimming removed 8 bases from V and 2 bases from J, with 16 bases in between. Time point here: newly diagnosed GD, antithyroid drugs for less than 3 months. Extracted RNA from PBMCs served as the source of the TCR library. Library construction for TCR beta used iRepertoire HTBI primers and Arm-PCR of CDR3 regions. TCRdb analysed the multiplex PCR reads with MiXCR anew, one entry per CDR3 protein. Altogether some 340,000 distinct CDR3 sequences are present, approximately 12% being singletons, with the ten largest covering about 20%. This sample was included in a study of regulatory T cells in long-lasting Graves disease. The sample was also reused in another study, on T cells in Graves' hyperthyroidism and ophthalmopathy. That publication notes: Exclusions: uncontrolled infection, other autoimmune disease, pregnancy, lactation.

The sequencing here drew on peripheral blood mononuclear cells (PBMCs), taken at new diagnosis, from a patient treated with antithyroid drugs. The V gene is TRBV6-1, the J gene TRBJ2-1; tentatively, D is TRBD2 (6 bases). The receptor was derived from a woman under 30 with Graves disease. DNA of the CDR3: TGTGCCAGCGGTCAGCGGGTCCTCCCCTACAATGAGCAGTTCTTC. It encodes CASGQRVLPYNEQFF.